Below, one T cell receptor (beta chain) is given with its context. This sample is drawn from a study of blood T cell repertoires in COVID-19. At the level of the study: Nucleic acid was either cDNA or gDNA, and it came from T cells, B-cell-depleted T cells, or PBMCs.

Trimming shortened V by 0 bases and J by 4 bases, and 12 bases separated the two germline ends. The germline V gene has CDR1 LGHNA and CDR2 YNFKEQ. The CDR3 loop spans 15 amino acids. Repertoires were generated with immunoSEQ multiplex PCR, while TCRdb's copy carries only in-frame clones and drops some. Here the sample spans around 250,000 clones, 70% to 90% being singletons. The sequenced sample was PBMCs or T cells enriched from blood (not recorded which). The origin of this receptor is a woman in her fifties or sixties who had recovered from COVID-19. The V and J genes are TRBV4-2 and TRBJ1-2; D ambiguous. The CDR3 region is CASSQESTSAYGYTF. The CDR3 nucleotides are TGTGCCAGCAGCCAAGAGTCGACATCGGCCTATGGCTACACCTTC.